The clone carrying this T cell receptor beta chain was counted a few times. Its target is not known. This entry belongs to a study of T cell repertoires in cytomegalovirus infection. Study-wide background: Well-studied HLA-B-restricted epitopes and recently identified HLA-C-restricted epitopes of CMV were both used in the study. TCR beta signatures that were public indicated CMV infection and matching HLA type. Study-wide results and limits: Cumulative public TCR beta family frequency identified CMV carriers with the relevant HLA. HLA-C-restricted CMV clonotypes gave the most frequent clonotype in two of eight donors.

The CDR3 has 15 residues. The ends lost 2 bases at V and 6 bases at J; junction bases unmatched: 7. CDR1 and CDR2 (germline): MNHNY, SVGAGI (reference sequence). TCRdb itself ran the reads through MiXCR, one entry per CDR3 protein. The top ten clones hold about an eighth of a sample with fewer than 1,000,000 distinct CDR3 sequences, roughly 31% of them seen once. This chain joins TRBV6-6 and TRBJ1-2, with 9 positions matching TRBD1. This sample comprised cultured CD8+ T cells from PBMCs, obtained from culture after CMV antigen stimulation. The clonotype comes from a human donor in good health (CMV status not recorded). Some clones in this sample may be carry-over from other donors' samples. CDR3 in amino acids: CASSYLGTGLNGYTF. The CDR3 coding sequence is TGTGCCAGCAGTTACCTTGGGACAGGGTTGAATGGCTACACCTTC.